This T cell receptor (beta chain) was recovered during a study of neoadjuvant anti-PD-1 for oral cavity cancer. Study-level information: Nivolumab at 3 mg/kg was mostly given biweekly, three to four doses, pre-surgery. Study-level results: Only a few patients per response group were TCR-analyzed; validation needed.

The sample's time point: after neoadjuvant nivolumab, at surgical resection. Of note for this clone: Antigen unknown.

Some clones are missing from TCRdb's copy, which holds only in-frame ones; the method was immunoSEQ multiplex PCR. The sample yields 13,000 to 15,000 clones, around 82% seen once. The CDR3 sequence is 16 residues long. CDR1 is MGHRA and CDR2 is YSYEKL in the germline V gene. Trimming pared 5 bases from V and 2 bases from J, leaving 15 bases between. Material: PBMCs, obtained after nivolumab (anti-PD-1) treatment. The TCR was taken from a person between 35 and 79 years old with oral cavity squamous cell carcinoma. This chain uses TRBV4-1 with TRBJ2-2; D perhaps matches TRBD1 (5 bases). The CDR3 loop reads CASSAPGGHNTGELFF. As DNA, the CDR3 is TGCGCCAGCAGCGCCCCCGGCGGACACAACACCGGGGAGCTGTTTTTT.